This paragraph covers one T cell receptor beta chain sequence. The sample belongs to a study of control samples from healthy donors and cancer patients. CDR1 is MNHEY, CDR2 SVGAGI, per germline. This CDR3 region has 16 residues. V shed 2 bases, J shed 5 bases, and the junction held 3 bases outside the gene matches. Data came from immunoSEQ multiplex PCR; TCRdb stores just in-frame clones and leaves some out. The data hold about 96,000 clones, with approximately 93% observed a single time. The specimen was blood. The origin of this receptor is a man aged 18 to 30 in good health. V gene TRBV6-5 combines with J gene TRBJ2-1; 13 bases line up with TRBD2. The CDR3 is CASSYRLAGGNNEQFF. In DNA form, the CDR3 reads TGTGCCAGCAGTTACAGACTAGCGGGGGGCAACAATGAGCAGTTCTTC.